These 8 T cell receptor beta chains share one sample of origin, sequenced in a study of T cell clonality in common variable immunodeficiency. Libraries were prepared by immunoSEQ multiplex PCR; TCRdb keeps only in-frame clonotypes and omits some of them. The repertoire consists of 75,000 to 85,000 clones, none detected only once. Sequences were obtained from peripheral blood mononuclear cells. The source is a person between 18 and 75 years old in good health.

This clone was seen many times. The missing CDR3 end, 3 residues past where the read stops, is filled in from the germline J gene. The chain links TRBV5-1 to TRBJ2-3, with D tentatively TRBD1 or TRBD2 (6 bases each). V was shortened by 2 bases and J by 7 bases, with 11 bases between the two germline ends. CDR1 and CDR2 from the germline V gene are SGHRS and YFSETQ. The CDR3 totals 13 residues. CDR3 sequence: CASSFRGRYTQYF. The CDR3 bases that were read are TGCGCCAGCAGCTTTAGGGGGAGGTATACG. Full variable domain (missing parts from reference TRBV5-1 and TRBJ2-3): KAGVTQTPRYLIKTRGQQVTLSCSPISGHRSVSWYQQTPGQGLQFLFEYFSETQRNKGNFPGRFSGRQFSNSRSEMNVSTLELGDSALYLCASSFRGRYTQYFGPGTRLTVL.

This clone was seen ten or more times. The read ends 3 residues before the CDR3 terminus; that terminus is restored from the germline J gene. This chain joins TRBV20-1 and TRBJ2-4; 10 bases match TRBD2. After removal of 8 bases from V and 5 bases from J, the junction contained 6 bases not matched to a gene. The CDR3 spans 13 residues. Germline V gives CDR1 DFQATT, CDR2 SNEGSKA (reference sequence). CDR3 bases read: TGCAGTTTGGATCTAGCGGGAGAAAACATT. This translates into CSLDLAGENI. The complete CDR3 protein is CSLDLAGENIQYF.

This clone has a count of ten or more. The read halts 3 residues ahead of the CDR3 end, with the missing end drawn from the germline J gene. The V call is TRBV19, the J call TRBJ2-7; tentatively, D is TRBD2 (5 bases). Germline V CDR1 and CDR2: LNHDA, SQIVND (reference sequence). The CDR3 extends over 10 amino acids. Between the trimmed V and J ends, which lost 11 bases and 6 bases, there was a span of 11 bases. CDR3 DNA, as far as it was read: TGTGCCCTCCCCCGGGGCGAG. Protein product: CALPRGE. The CDR3 reads in full as CALPRGEQYF.

This clone was recorded at least ten times. The read stops 3 residues short of the end of the CDR3; the missing end is completed from the germline J gene. The V and J genes are TRBV6-4 and TRBJ2-1; D unclear. Looked up from germline, CDR1 is MRHNA and CDR2 is SNTAGT. With 0 bases removed from V and 6 bases from J, the gap between germline ends came to 9 bases. CDR3 length: 14 amino acids. The sequenced CDR3 bases are TGTGCCAGCAGTGACTCTCGACTCCGCAATGAG. Its translation: CASSDSRLRNE. The entire CDR3 protein reads CASSDSRLRNEQFF.

This clone was counted at least ten times. The read terminates 3 residues ahead of where the CDR3 ends, so the germline J gene completes it. V is TRBV19 and J is TRBJ1-4; D not certain. The germline V gene has CDR1 LNHDA and CDR2 SQIVND (reference sequence). The V end was cut by 4 bases, the J end by 0 bases, with 9 bases between. This CDR3 comprises 15 residues. The CDR3: CASSSLVATNEKLFF. The CDR3 DNA, read in part, is TGTGCCAGTAGTAGCCTCGTAGCAACTAATGAAAAA.

In this sample, this clone turned up many times. The read stops 3 residues short of the end of the CDR3; the missing end is completed from the germline J gene. The J gene is TRBJ2-7, the V gene TRBV3-1 (or the pseudogene TRBV3-2); TRBD2 matches at 9 bases. Germline values: CDR1 LGHDT, CDR2 YNNKEL (reference sequence). The CDR3 extends over 16 amino acids. Germline trimming cut 0 bases from V and 3 bases from J; bases unmatched to any gene: 6. CDR3 sequence reads: CASSQDGLAFCYEQYF. CDR3 bases read: TGTGCCAGCAGCCAAGACGGACTAGCGTTCTGCTACGAG.

There are many counts of this clone. The junction departs from germline at one end; a sequencing error may be responsible. The missing CDR3 end, 3 residues past where the read stops, is filled in from the germline J gene. This chain uses TRBV4-2 with TRBJ1-2; no reliable D call. Per germline, CDR1 LGHNA and CDR2 YNFKEQ. This CDR3 is 13 amino acids long. The CDR3 bases that were read are TGCGCCAGCAGCCAAGATCCGGGGTTCGGC. Translation: CASSQDPGFG. The CDR3 in full is CASSQDPGFGYTF.

This clone has a count of ten or more. The read ends 3 residues before the CDR3 terminus; that terminus is restored from the germline J gene. The chain has TRBV5-1 and TRBJ1-3; D possibly corresponds to TRBD1 (6 bases). This CDR3 has 15 amino acids. Germline V CDR1 and CDR2: SGHRS, YFSETQ. Between the trimmed V and J ends, which lost 7 bases and 1 base, there was a span of 15 bases. The CDR3 region is CASSLFDRSGNTIYF. The DNA read from the CDR3 is TGCGCCAGCTCCCTCTTCGACAGGTCTGGAAACACC.